This T cell receptor beta chain was identified in a study of CXCR3-negative and CXCR3-positive naive CD8 T cells. Study-wide results and limits: TRB CDR3 properties were used to infer TCR strength, and surface CD5 was comparable between naive subsets. CXCR3-positive naive cells carried more hydrophobic TRB CDR3s than CXCR3-negative ones. In both naive subsets diversity was comparably high, whereas memory CD8+ cells showed much lower diversity.

Note on this clonotype: The antigen remains unidentified.

CDR1 is LNHDA and CDR2 is SQIVND in the germline V gene (reference sequence). This CDR3 is built from 11 residues. UMI labels and 5' RACE were used to prepare the TRB cDNA libraries. TCRdb reanalyzed the 5' RACE reads and collapses them to one entry per CDR3 protein, without DNA. This table lists about 98,000 distinct CDR3 sequences. The clonotype comes from a human donor in good health. Some clones in this sample may be carry-over from other donors' samples. Sequencing was done on a sample of naive CXCR3+ CD8+ T cells from blood. Noted subset: CD45RO-CCR7+CD27+CD95- naive CD8+ T cells expressing CXCR3 (TNR3+). The chain is built from TRBV19 and TRBJ2-1; TCRdb's assignment of TRBD1 cannot be checked, as there is no DNA. The CDR3 reads CASSEGNEQFF.